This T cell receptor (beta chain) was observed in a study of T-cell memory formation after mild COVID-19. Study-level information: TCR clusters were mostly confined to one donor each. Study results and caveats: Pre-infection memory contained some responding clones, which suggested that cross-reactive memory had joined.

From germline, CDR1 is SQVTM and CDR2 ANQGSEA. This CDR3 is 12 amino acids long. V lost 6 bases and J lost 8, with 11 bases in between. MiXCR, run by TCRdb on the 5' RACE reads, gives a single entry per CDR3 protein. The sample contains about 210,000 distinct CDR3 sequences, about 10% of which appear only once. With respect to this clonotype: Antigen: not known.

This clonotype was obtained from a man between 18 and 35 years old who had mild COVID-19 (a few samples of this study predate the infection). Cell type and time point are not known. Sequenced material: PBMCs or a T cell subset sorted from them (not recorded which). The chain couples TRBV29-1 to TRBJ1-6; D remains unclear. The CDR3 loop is CSVPRPDSPLHF. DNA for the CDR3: TGCAGCGTCCCGAGGCCGGATTCACCCCTCCACTTT.